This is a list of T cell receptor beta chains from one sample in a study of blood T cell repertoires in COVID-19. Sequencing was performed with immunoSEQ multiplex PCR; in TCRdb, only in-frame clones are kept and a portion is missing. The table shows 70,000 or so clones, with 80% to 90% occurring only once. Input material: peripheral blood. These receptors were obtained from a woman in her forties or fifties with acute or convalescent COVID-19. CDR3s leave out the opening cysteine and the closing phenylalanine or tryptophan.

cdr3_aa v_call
ASSQGTGELF TRBV12-3/TRBV12-4
ASVRDYQTALRV TRBV21-1
ASSPDFSSTDTQY TRBV18
AISESDRAGGYT TRBV10-3
ASIDRQGAVAGELF TRBV5-4
ASSVEQGAYNEQF TRBV9
ASAHAAKEDTGELF TRBV9
ASSKGLNQPQH TRBV18
ASRMDGLGGVNNQPQH TRBV19
ASRTRGGATYEQY TRBV28
ASSSFKGNSPLH TRBV6-5
ASSSHTTEQF TRBV7-9
ASSLIANTGELF TRBV7-3
ASSPLGETQY TRBV2
ASSPGREWSNEQF TRBV7-3
ASSIGVNTEAF TRBV19
ASRKGHGGDTEAF TRBV5-4
ATSLDRGSDTQY TRBV2
ASSVDRENFYEQY TRBV5-5
ATNTDRISGNTIY TRBV7-9
ASSLQGLFTDTQY TRBV5-1
ASSIKGDSPLH TRBV19
ASSSTGLSGNTIY TRBV5-5
ASSQDISAGGTDTQY TRBV4-3
ASSLGQGGNTIY TRBV5-1
SVEVGGFNEQF TRBV29-1
ASSGTLVGTGELF TRBV2
AVREKAYEQY TRBV7-9
ASRRGSTDEQY TRBV6-5
ATSRDKAGGNTGELF TRBV15
ASSLGGEEGQY TRBV5-5
AWSTGQGGYNEQF TRBV30
ASTLAGDETQY TRBV6-6
ASSQTGTGVEQF TRBV4-3
ASSTDRGGYGYT TRBV6-5
ASRQTSTNEKLF TRBV19
ASSVWLADTDTQY TRBV9
ASSPAGDGYT TRBV27
ASSAKSWGGYT TRBV7-2
ASSFGLEGGTQY TRBV7-2
ASSPWEGGYNEQF TRBV19
ASNTRVQGTHEQY TRBV6-5
AISESTGRGKWEAIEAF TRBV10-3
ASSRDSITLNTEAF TRBV5-4
ATRDTGTGVQPQH TRBV15
ASRSLNTEAF TRBV10-2
ASSPQAGPTGELF TRBV14
ASSQGQGIGELF TRBV2